One sample yielded the 15 T cell receptor beta chains listed below, sequenced in a study of shared clonotypes between healthy human individuals. TCRdb's table, derived via immunoSEQ multiplex PCR, lists solely in-frame clones and lacks some. Of more than 2,000,000 clones in the sample, approximately 95% were seen once. The sample comprised naive CD4+ T cells from PBMCs. Subset described: CD45RA+ positively selected. All receptors derive from a man aged 18 to 29 in good health. Some clones in this sample may be carry-over from other donors' samples.

V gene TRBV5-4 combines with J gene TRBJ2-7, with 7 bases that match TRBD2. V shed 0 bases, J shed 4 bases, and the junction held 7 bases outside the gene matches. The CDR3 has 15 amino acids. CDR1 and CDR2 from the germline V gene are SGHNT and YYREEE (reference sequence). The CDR3 sequence: CASSLAKAGRYEQYF. In DNA form, the CDR3 reads TGTGCCAGCAGCTTGGCCAAAGCGGGAAGGTACGAGCAGTACTTC.

The J gene is TRBJ2-3, the V gene TRBV7-2, with D tentatively TRBD2 (5 bases). CDR1 is SGHTA and CDR2 is FQGNSA in the germline V gene. The CDR3 is 13 amino acids. The ends were cut back, 6 bases at V and 8 bases at J, with 15 bases in the middle. CDR3 in DNA: TGTGCCAGCAGAGATCCACGGGATGCTACGCAGTATTTT. Protein product: CASRDPRDATQYF.

Only a few counts were recorded for this clone. This chain links TRBV4-2 with TRBJ1-5; 10 bases fit TRBD1. Germline V lookup: CDR1 LGHNA, CDR2 YNFKEQ. The CDR3 is 17 amino acids. V trimming: 1 base; J trimming: 5 bases; junction bases outside the gene matches: 8. The CDR3 DNA reads as TGTGCCAGCAGCCAAGGACAGGGGGCATTTTCAGATCAGCCCCAGCATTTT. It yields the protein CASSQGQGAFSDQPQHF.

This clone is a singleton in its sample. V gene TRBV11-1 combines with J gene TRBJ2-7; 7 nucleotides match TRBD1. Trimming cost V 4 bases and J 4 bases; bases outside gene matches: 10. The CDR3 contains 15 residues. CDR1 and CDR2 (germline): SGHAT, FQDESV (reference sequence). CDR3 amino acids: CASSSGPGQSYEQYF. The CDR3 nucleotides read TGTGCCAGCAGCTCTGGACCGGGACAGAGTTACGAGCAGTACTTC.

This chain joins TRBV4-2 and TRBJ1-1; D call uncertain. V lost 0 bases, J lost 1 base, and 12 bases lay in between. CDR3 size: 16 residues. Germline loops: CDR1 LGHNA, CDR2 YNFKEQ. The CDR3 nucleotides read TGTGCCAGCAGCCAAGATTATCGGCAGTCGAACACTGAAGCTTTCTTT. This translates into CASSQDYRQSNTEAFF.

The chain couples TRBV28 to TRBJ1-1; possibly TRBD1 for D (5 bases). With 4 bases removed from V and 5 bases from J, the gap between germline ends came to 14 bases. In germline, CDR1 is MDHEN, CDR2 SYDVKM. This CDR3 is 14 amino acids long. The CDR3 DNA reads TGTGCCAGCAGTTCCCCGCTCGGGGGGACTGAAGCTTTCTTT. Amino acid sequence: CASSSPLGGTEAFF.

This clone was seen once. V usage is TRBV13 and J usage is TRBJ2-3, with TRBD2 identical over 9 bases. J gave up 4 bases and V 4 bases, and 12 bases lay outside the gene matches. This CDR3 is built from 17 residues. The V gene's germline CDR1 is PRHDT and CDR2 FYEKMQ (reference sequence). This chain's CDR3 is CASSWKLAGPRSDTQYF. CDR3 coding DNA: TGTGCCAGCAGCTGGAAACTAGCGGGTCCGAGGTCAGATACGCAGTATTTT.

The genes are TRBV7-2 and TRBJ2-7; 9 bases align to TRBD1. This CDR3 has 14 residues. The trim removed 4 bases at V and 5 bases at J, leaving 6 bases unmatched. The V gene's germline CDR1 is SGHTA and CDR2 FQGNSA. CDR3 amino acids: CASSWGQGGHEQYF. The DNA of the CDR3 is TGTGCCAGCAGCTGGGGACAGGGAGGTCACGAGCAGTACTTC.

The chain recombines TRBV11-3 with TRBJ2-1; TRBD2 agrees at 11 bases. After removal of 5 bases from V and 8 bases from J, the junction contained 20 bases not matched to a gene. Germline CDR1 SGHNT, CDR2 YENEEA. The CDR3 extends over 19 amino acids. The CDR3, as DNA: TGTGCCAGCAGCGAGGGGATGGGGGCTAGCGGGAGGCCGTGGGATGAGCAGTTCTTC. This sequence encodes CASSEGMGASGRPWDEQFF.

The chain combines TRBV5-4 with TRBJ2-1; D may be TRBD1 or TRBD2 (5 bases each). The CDR3 contains 13 residues. CDR1 is SGHNT and CDR2 is YYREEE in the germline V gene (reference sequence). V was shortened by 0 bases and J by 10 bases, with 11 bases between the two germline ends. Here the CDR3 reads CASSLDLGTEQFF. The CDR3, as DNA: TGTGCCAGCAGCTTGGACTTGGGGACGGAGCAGTTCTTC.

The V call is TRBV5-4, the J call TRBJ2-5, with 11 bases that match TRBD2. The CDR3 sequence is 15 residues long. Germline loops: CDR1 SGHNT, CDR2 YYREEE (reference sequence). After removal of 4 bases from V and 5 bases from J, the junction contained 7 bases not matched to a gene. This CDR3 reads CASSPIAGGRETQYF. CDR3 in DNA: TGTGCCAGCAGCCCGATAGCGGGAGGGCGGGAGACCCAGTACTTC.

V gene TRBV20-1 combines with J gene TRBJ2-7; D gene ambiguous. CDR3 length: 11 residues. Germline V gene lookup returns CDR1 DFQATT and CDR2 SNEGSKA (reference sequence). Trimming took 3 bases from V and 7 from J, leaving 10 bases between them. CDR3 protein: CSASASEEQYF. The CDR3 bases are TGCAGTGCTAGCGCGTCAGAGGAGCAGTACTTC.

As to this clone: Other DNA sequences within the sample encode an identical CDR3. This chain connects TRBV9 to TRBJ2-1; possibly TRBD1 or TRBD2 for D (5 bases each). Trimming shortened V by 0 bases and J by 10 bases, and 11 bases separated the two germline ends. The CDR3 length is 13 residues. Germline V gene data show CDR1 as SGDLS and CDR2 as YYNGEE. CDR3 amino acids: CASSVVGTGEQFF. The DNA for the CDR3 is TGTGCCAGCAGCGTAGTGGGGACCGGGGAGCAGTTCTTC.

The V and J genes are TRBV28 and TRBJ1-2, with D maybe TRBD1 (6 bases). Germline V gene lookup returns CDR1 MDHEN and CDR2 SYDVKM. CDR3 length: 16 amino acids. Trimming removed 5 bases at V and 5 bases at J, with 21 bases between. The CDR3 is CASSGRGRGYAYGYTF. CDR3 in DNA: TGTGCCAGCAGTGGCCGGGGCAGGGGCTACGCATATGGCTACACCTTC.

The V call is TRBV7-2, the J call TRBJ1-1; tentatively, D is TRBD1 (6 bases). Germline CDR1 and CDR2: SGHTA and FQGNSA. V lost 3 bases and J lost 5, with 13 bases in between. The CDR3 has 14 amino acids. This CDR3 is CASSFRGRGTEAFF. CDR3 coding DNA: TGTGCCAGCAGCTTTCGGGGGCGCGGGACTGAAGCTTTCTTT.